These T cell receptor beta chains were read from a single sample in a study of blood T cell repertoires in COVID-19. Measured with immunoSEQ multiplex PCR; TCRdb has only the in-frame clones, and not every one. Among some 120,000 clones listed, around 83% were seen once. Sequencing was carried out using peripheral blood. These receptors were taken from a man older than 75 with active or convalescent COVID-19. The conserved cysteine and the conserved F or W are not part of the CDR3 here. A D gene is named only where the DNA matches it firmly.

TRBV6-6 - ASSYIWGNEQY
TRBV6-2/TRBV6-3 - ASSYVRGTEAF
TRBV3-1/TRBV3-2 TRBD1 ASSPWDRGSGYT
TRBV18 TRBD1 ASSPNRGQAQGYGYT
TRBV7-2 - ASSLATPGSQTNYGYT
TRBV19 - ASSIGNGQSNEKLF
TRBV9 - ASSESSGQLGYT
TRBV7-2 - ASSLEQGDNYGYT
TRBV6-4 - ASSDSEEENTEAF
TRBV28 - ASTDGLSGNTIY
TRBV4-2 TRBD1 ASSQEGRGLDGYT
TRBV28 TRBD1 ASRVGTGRYEQY
TRBV7-9 TRBD2 ASSSSGGLNEQF
TRBV11-1 - ASSLYGERGYT
TRBV18 - ASSNTRVTEANYGYT
TRBV2 - ASSEGLASGYTDTQY
TRBV7-3 TRBD1 ASSRGQADTQY
TRBV12-3/TRBV12-4 - AITGARGSPLH
TRBV2 TRBD2 ASSEGGLDLYNEQF
TRBV29-1 - SVKPVGRDNEQF
TRBV7-6 TRBD1 ASSRQGASLDEQF
TRBV9 - ASSVATGSGNEQF
TRBV2 - ASSELFGRDYEQY
TRBV15 - ATSTGQGYGYT
TRBV9 - ASSVAPGPSAGTGELF
TRBV5-5 - ASSLVGSSGNTIY
TRBV7-6 - ASSFSDEQY
TRBV2 TRBD2 ASSARTSGGTDTQY
TRBV10-2 TRBD1 ASSRQGNTEAF
TRBV27 - ASTLGNPKGGYEQY
TRBV27 TRBD2 ASSRASGESSYEQY
TRBV5-4 - ASSPGLSGANVLT
TRBV9 TRBD1 ASSVTSGGGETQY
TRBV27 - ASSFRSTDTQY
TRBV5-5 TRBD1 ASSWTGAQETQY
TRBV19 - ASSMTGNTEAF